This TCR beta chain was profiled in a study of cytomegalovirus exposure and HLA in healthy donors. Remarks on this clone: What it binds is unknown.

With 60 Vbeta and 13 Jbeta primers, the PCR was carried out. Sequencing was performed with immunoSEQ multiplex PCR; in TCRdb, only in-frame clones are kept and a portion is missing. The sample lists around 230,000 clones; more than 75% were seen once. Overall study results and limits: Some V segments, TRBV6-2 and TRBV6-3 among them, were indistinguishable and were therefore excluded.

This CDR3 has 14 residues. Germline V CDR1 and CDR2: SGHVS, FNYEAQ. With V trimmed by 7 bases and J by 10 bases, 6 bases remained unmatched. The V call is TRBV7-6, the J call TRBJ2-1, with TRBD2 matching 14 bases. The sequencing input was PBMCs. The receptor's source is a middle-aged man in good health and CMV-seropositive. The CDR3 sequence is CASTAGLAGVEQFF. The CDR3 DNA follows: TGTGCCAGCACCGCGGGACTAGCGGGAGTAGAGCAGTTCTTC.